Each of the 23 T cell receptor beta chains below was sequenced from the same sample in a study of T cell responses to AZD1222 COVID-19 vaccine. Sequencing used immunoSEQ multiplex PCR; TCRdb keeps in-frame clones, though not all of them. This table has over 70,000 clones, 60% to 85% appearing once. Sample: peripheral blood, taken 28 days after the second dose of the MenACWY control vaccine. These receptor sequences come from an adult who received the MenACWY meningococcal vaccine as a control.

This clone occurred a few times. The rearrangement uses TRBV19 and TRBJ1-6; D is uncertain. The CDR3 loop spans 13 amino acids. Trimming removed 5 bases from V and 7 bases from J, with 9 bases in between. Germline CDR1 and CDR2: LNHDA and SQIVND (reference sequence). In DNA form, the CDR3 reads TGTGCCAGTAGTCAGCGAGGGAATTCACCCCTCCACTTT. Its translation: CASSQRGNSPLHF.

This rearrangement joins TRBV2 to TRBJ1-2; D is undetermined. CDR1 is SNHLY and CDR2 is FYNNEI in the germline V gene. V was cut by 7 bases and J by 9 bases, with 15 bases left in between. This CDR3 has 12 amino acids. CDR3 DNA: TGTGCCAGCACCCTCGGGTTTGTTCGCTACACCTTC. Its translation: CASTLGFVRYTF.

The CDR3 spells CASSKWGENTGELFF. CDR3 nucleotides: TGCGCCAGCAGTAAGTGGGGGGAGAACACCGGGGAGCTGTTTTTT. The chain joins TRBV5-1 to TRBJ2-2, with D tentatively TRBD2 (6 bases). Trimming removed 5 bases from V and 1 base from J, with 12 bases in between. From germline, CDR1 is SGHRS and CDR2 YFSETQ. The CDR3 runs to 15 residues.

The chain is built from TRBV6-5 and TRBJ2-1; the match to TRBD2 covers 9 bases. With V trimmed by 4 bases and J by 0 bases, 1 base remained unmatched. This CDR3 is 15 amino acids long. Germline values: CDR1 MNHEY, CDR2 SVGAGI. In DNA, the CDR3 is TGTGCCAGCAGTTTAGCGGGGGTCTCCTACAATGAGCAGTTCTTC. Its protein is CASSLAGVSYNEQFF.

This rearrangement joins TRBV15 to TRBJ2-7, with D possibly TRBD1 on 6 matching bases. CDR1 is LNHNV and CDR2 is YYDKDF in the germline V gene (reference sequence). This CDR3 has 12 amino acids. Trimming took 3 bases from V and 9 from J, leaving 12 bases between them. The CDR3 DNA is TGTGCCACCAGCAGCGAAACAGGGCCGCAGTACTTC. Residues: CATSSETGPQYF.

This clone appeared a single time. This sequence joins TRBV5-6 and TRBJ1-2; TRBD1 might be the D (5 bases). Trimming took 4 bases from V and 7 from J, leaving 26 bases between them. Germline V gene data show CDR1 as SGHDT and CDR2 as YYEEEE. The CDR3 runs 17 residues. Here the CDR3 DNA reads TGTGCCAGCAGCGCCATAAATCCAGCGGGGCGAAGTAGTGGCTACACCTTC. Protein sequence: CASSAINPAGRSSGYTF.

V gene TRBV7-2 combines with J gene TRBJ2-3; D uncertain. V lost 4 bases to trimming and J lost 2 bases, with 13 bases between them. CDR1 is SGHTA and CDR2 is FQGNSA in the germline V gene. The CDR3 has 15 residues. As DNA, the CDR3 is TGTGCCAGCAGCTCTATGTATGCCCTCACAGATACGCAGTATTTT. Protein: CASSSMYALTDTQYF.

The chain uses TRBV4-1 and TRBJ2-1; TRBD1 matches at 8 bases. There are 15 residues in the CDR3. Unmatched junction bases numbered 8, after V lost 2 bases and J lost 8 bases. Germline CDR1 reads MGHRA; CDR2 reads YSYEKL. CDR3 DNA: TGCGCCAGCAGCCAAAGGAACAGGGGGGTTGATGAGCAGTTCTTC. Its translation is CASSQRNRGVDEQFF.

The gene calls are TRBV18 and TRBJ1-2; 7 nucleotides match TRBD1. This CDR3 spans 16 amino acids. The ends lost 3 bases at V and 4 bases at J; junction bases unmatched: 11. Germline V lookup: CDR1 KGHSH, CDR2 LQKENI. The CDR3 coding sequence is TGTGCCAGCTCACCTCTACCGGGACAGCACATCTATGGCTACACCTTC. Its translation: CASSPLPGQHIYGYTF. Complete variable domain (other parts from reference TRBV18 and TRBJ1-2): NAGVMQNPRHLVRRRGQEARLRCSPMKGHSHVYWYRQLPEEGLKFMVYLQKENIIDESGMPKERFSAEFPKEGPSILRIQQVVRGDSAAYFCASSPLPGQHIYGYTFGSGTRLTVV.

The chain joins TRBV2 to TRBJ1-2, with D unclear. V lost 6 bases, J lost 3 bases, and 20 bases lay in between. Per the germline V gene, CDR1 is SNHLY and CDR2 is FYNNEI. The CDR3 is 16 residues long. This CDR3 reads CASREPMGSNDYGYTF. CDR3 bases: TGTGCCAGCAGGGAGCCAATGGGCAGTAACGACTATGGCTACACCTTC.

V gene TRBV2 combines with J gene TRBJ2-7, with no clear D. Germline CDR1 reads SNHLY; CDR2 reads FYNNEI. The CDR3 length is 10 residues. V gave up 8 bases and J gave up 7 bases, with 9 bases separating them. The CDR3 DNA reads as TGTGCCAGCGGTAGGTGGGAGCAGTACTTC. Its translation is CASGRWEQYF.

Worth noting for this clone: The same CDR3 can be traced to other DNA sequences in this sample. CDR3 coding DNA: TGTGCCAGCAGCCAAGAGGCGGGGGGGAACACCGGGGAGCTGTTTTTT. Protein product: CASSQEAGGNTGELFF. This chain links TRBV4-2 with TRBJ2-2; 8 positions match TRBD2. V was clipped by 0 bases and J by 1 base; unmatched bases: 1. Per the germline V gene, CDR1 is LGHNA and CDR2 is YNFKEQ. This CDR3 region has 16 residues.

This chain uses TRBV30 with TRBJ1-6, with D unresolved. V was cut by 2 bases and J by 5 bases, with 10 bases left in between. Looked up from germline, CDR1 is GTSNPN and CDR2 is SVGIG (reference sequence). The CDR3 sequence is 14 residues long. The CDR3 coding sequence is TGTGCCTGGAGTCCAGGACCGGATAATTCACCCCTCCACTTT. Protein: CAWSPGPDNSPLHF.

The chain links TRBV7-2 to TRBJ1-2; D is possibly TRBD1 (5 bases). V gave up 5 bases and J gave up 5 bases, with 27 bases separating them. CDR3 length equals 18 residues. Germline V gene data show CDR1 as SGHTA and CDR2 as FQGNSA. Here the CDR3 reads CASSRLSGTALYAYGYTF. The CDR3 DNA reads TGTGCCAGCAGCCGCCTTAGTGGGACTGCACTTTACGCATATGGCTACACCTTC.

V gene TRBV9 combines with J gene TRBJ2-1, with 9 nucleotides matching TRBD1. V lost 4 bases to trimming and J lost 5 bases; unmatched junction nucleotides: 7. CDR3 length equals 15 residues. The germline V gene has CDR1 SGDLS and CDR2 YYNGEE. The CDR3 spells CASSSWTGANNEQFF. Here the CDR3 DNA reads TGTGCCAGCAGCTCTTGGACAGGGGCAAACAATGAGCAGTTCTTC. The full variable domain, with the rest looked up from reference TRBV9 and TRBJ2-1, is DSGVTQTPKHLITATGQRVTLRCSPRSGDLSVYWYQQSLDQGLQFLIQYYNGEERAKGNILERFSAQQFPDLHSELNLSSLELGDSALYFCASSSWTGANNEQFFGPGTRLTVL.

This chain's CDR3 is CASSLRGPNYGYTF. CDR3 DNA: TGTGCCAGCAGCTTGAGGGGACCTAACTATGGCTACACCTTC. The J gene is TRBJ1-2, the V gene TRBV5-5; D is perhaps TRBD1 (5 bases). The CDR3 runs to 14 residues. Germline CDR1 and CDR2: SGHKS and YYEKEE (reference sequence). V was shortened by 1 base and J by 0 bases, with 7 bases between the two germline ends.

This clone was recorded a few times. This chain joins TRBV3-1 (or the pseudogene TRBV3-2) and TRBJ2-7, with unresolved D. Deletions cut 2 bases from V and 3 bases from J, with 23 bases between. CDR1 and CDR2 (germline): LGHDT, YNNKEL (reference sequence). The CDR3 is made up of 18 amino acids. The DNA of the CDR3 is TGTGCCAGCAGCCAAACCGAAAGGGAATTAGTGGGGAACTACGAGCAGTACTTC. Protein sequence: CASSQTERELVGNYEQYF.

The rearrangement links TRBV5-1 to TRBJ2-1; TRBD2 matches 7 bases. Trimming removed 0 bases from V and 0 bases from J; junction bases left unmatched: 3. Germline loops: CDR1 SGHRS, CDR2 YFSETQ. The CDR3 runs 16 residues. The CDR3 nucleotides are TGCGCCAGCAGCTTGGCGGGGGGATCCTCCTACAATGAGCAGTTCTTC. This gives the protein CASSLAGGSSYNEQFF.

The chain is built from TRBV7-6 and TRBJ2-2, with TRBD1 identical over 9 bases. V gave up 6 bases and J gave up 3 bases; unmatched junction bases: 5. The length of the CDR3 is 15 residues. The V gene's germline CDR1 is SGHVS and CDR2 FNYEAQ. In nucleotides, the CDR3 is TGTGCCAGCAGTTATACAGGGGGCGACACCGGGGAGCTGTTTTTT. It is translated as CASSYTGGDTGELFF.

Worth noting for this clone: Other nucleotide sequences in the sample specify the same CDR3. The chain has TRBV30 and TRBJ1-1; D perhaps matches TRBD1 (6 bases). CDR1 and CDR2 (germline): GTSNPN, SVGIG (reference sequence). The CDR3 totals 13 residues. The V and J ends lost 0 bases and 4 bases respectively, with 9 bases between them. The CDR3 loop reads CAWSVGGSTEAFF. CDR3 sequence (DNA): TGTGCCTGGAGTGTAGGGGGGAGCACTGAAGCTTTCTTT.

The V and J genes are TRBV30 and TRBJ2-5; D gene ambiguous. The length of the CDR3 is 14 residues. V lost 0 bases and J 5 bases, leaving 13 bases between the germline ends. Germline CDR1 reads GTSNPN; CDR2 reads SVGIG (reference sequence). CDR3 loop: CAWSVLRGSETQYF. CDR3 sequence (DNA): TGTGCCTGGAGTGTACTACGAGGTTCGGAGACCCAGTACTTC.

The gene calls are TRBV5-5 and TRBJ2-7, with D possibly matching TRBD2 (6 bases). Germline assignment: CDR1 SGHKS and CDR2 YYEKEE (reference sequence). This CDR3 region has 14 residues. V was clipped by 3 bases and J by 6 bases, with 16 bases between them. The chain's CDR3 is CASSSRPAGGEQYF. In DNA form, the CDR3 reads TGTGCCAGCAGCTCCAGACCGGCCGGGGGCGAGCAGTACTTC.

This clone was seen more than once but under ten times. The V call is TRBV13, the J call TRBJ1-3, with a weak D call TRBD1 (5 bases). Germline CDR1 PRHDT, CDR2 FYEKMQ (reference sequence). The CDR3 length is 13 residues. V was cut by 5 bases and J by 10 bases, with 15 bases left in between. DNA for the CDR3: TGTGCCAGCAGCCACCTAGCAGGGAGTACCATATATTTT. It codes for CASSHLAGSTIYF.